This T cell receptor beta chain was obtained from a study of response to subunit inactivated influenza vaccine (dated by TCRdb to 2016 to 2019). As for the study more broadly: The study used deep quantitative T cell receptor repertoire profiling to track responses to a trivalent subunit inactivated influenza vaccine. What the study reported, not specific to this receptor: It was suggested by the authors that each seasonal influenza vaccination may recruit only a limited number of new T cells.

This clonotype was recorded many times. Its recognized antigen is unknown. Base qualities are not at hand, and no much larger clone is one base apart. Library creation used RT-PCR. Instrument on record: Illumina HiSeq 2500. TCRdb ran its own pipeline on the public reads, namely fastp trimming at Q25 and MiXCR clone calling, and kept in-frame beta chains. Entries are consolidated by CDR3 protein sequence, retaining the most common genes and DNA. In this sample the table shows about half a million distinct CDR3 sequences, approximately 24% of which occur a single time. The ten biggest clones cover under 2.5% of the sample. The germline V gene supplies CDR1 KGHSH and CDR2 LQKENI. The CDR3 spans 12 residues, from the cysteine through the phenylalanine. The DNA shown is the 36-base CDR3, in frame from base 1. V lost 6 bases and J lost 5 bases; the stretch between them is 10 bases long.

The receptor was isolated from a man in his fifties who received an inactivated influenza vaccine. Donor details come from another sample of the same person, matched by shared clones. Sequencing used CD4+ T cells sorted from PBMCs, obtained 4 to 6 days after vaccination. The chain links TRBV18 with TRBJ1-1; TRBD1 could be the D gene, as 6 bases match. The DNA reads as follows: TGTGCCAGCTCCTTAACAGGGACTGAAGCTTTCTTT. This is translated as CASSLTGTEAFF.